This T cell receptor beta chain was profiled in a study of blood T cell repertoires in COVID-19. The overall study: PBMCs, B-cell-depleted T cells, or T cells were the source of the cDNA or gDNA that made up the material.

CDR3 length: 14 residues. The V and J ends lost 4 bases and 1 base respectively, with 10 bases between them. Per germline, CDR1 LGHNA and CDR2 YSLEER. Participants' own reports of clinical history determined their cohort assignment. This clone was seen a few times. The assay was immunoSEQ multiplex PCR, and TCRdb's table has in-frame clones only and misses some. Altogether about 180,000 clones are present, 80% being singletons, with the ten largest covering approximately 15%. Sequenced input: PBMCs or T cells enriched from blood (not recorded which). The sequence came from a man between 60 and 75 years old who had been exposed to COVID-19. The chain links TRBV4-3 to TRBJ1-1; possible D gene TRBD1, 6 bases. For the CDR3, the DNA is TGCGCCAGCAGCCGCGGACAGACGAACACTGAAGCTTTCTTT. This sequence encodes CASSRGQTNTEAFF.